This T cell receptor beta chain was identified during a study of shared clonotypes between healthy human individuals. Donors had no recently reported acute infections or vaccinations and were HIV-negative. From germline, CDR1 is SGHTS and CDR2 YDEGEE. CDR3 length equals 13 residues. V was clipped by 4 bases and J by 7 bases, with 14 bases between them. The authors distributed each subset's genomic DNA evenly over several immunoSEQ plates. Sequencing on ten immunoSEQ deep assay plates was performed for unsorted PBMC DNA. The assay was immunoSEQ multiplex PCR, and TCRdb's table has in-frame clones only and misses some. The sample contains some 530,000 clones, roughly 80% of which appear only once.

V usage is TRBV5-8 and J usage is TRBJ1-2; D remains unclear. This TCR derives from a woman in her forties in good health. Some clones in this sample may be carry-over from other donors' samples. Sequencing input: PBMCs. The CDR3 nucleotides read TGTGCCAGCAGCCTAATGCACACGTCTGGCTACACCTTC. Protein sequence: CASSLMHTSGYTF.